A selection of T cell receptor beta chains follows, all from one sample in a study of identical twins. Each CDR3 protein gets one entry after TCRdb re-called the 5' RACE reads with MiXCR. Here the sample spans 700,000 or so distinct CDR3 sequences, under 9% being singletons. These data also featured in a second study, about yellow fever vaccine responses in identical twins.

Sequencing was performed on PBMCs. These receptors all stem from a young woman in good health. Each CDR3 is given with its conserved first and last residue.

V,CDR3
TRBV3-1,CASSQEGGAGGYTF
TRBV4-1,CASSPATGGYEQYF
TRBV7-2,CASSLGEAQYF
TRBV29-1,CSAQHRGETQYF
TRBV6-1,CASSGEIQETQYF
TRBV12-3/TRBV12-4,CASSSDGYEQYF
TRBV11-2,CASSLGAMLAEGQETQYF
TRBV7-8,CASSLEPSGSSYNEQFF
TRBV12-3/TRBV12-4,CASSSLPSGSTDTQYF
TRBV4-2,CASSQDSQANTGELFF
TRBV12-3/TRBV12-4,CASSYRTGYGYTF
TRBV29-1,CSVGITSTQEQYF
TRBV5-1,CASRSGTANTGELFF
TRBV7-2,CASRLTGDSNQPQHF
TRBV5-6,CASSSLKGTGGNTGELFF
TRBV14,CASSQVKVNYGYTF
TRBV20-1,CSARPPGHPSYEQYF
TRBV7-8,CASSPSPGPYGYTF
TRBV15,CATSTKQGAGELFF
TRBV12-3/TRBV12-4,CASSLDLGGVYNEQFF
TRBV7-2,CASSLRGTGKTDTQYF
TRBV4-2,CASSQGTDNNSPLHF
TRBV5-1,CASSRDRFYTF
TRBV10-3,CAISLFRGASYNEQFF
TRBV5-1,CASSLGTAPNQPQHF
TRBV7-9,CASSLVGVRTDTQYF
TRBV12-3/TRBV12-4,CASSHTDSPNTGELFF
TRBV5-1,CASSLRGTGIHEQYF
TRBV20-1,CSARASGGDPLPTMSETQYF
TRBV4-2,CASSQVVGASEQPQHF
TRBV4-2,CASSQLTGSHEQYF
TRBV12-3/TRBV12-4,CASSPPPGLQDTQYF
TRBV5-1,CASSLGGPQSEAFF
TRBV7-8,CASSNRTAYEQYF
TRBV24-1,CATSDPAGSPTGELFF
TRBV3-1,CASSQVVLAAHKEQFF
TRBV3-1,CASSQQGIGLAGIGTTDTQYF
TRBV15,CATSREIGGEETQYF
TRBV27,CASSLFSGRAGDQPQHF
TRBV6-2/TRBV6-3,CASSYSTGPYNEQFF
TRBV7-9,CASSLEAGGFSYNEQFF
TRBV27,CASSFTPGTRRPYEQYF
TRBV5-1,CASSIRGPNTGELFF
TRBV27,CASSLTEYNEQFF
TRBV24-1,CATMGSGANVLTF
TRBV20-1,CSAIAGVREQYF
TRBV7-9,CASSSQVNEQFF
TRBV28,CASSLNSGVEQYF
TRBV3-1,CASSQKTGGRQFF
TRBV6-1,CASSEFLATGGELFF
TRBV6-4,CASSDGGLAGTGRYF
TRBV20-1,CSAYPGQGYEQYF
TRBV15,CATSRLSGRVQETQYF